A selection of T cell receptor beta chains follows, all from one sample in a study of cytomegalovirus exposure and HLA in healthy donors. The method was immunoSEQ multiplex PCR; TCRdb's version includes in-frame clones alone and lacks a portion of them. The sample carries around 190,000 clones, roughly four fifths recorded once. Sequencing was carried out using PBMCs. The receptors originated from a woman younger than 45 in good health and CMV-seropositive. Each CDR3 is given with its conserved first and last residue. The order of the fields is clone size, J gene, D gene, V gene, CDR3 DNA, CDR3 protein. The D gene is left open where the match is weak. Not all rows give a size; the values are once, few, many and, for expanded clones, a class.

clone size: -
J gene: TRBJ1-4
D gene: -
V gene: TRBV2
CDR3 DNA: TGTGCCAGTTTGAAGGGCAGGGCGGGATCAGCGGAAAAACTGTTTTTT
CDR3 protein: CASLKGRAGSAEKLFF

clone size: -
J gene: TRBJ2-2
D gene: TRBD1
V gene: TRBV9
CDR3 DNA: TGTGCCAGCAGCTCCGACAGGGGTTATGTTTCCGGGGAGCTGTTTTTT
CDR3 protein: CASSSDRGYVSGELFF

clone size: -
J gene: TRBJ2-7
D gene: -
V gene: TRBV27
CDR3 DNA: TGTGCCAGCAGTTTGTCATCCCCCTCCTACGAGCAGTACTTC
CDR3 protein: CASSLSSPSYEQYF

clone size: once
J gene: TRBJ1-6
D gene: TRBD1
V gene: TRBV2
CDR3 DNA: TGTGCCAGCACGGGGGACAGGGACTCACCCCTCCACTTT
CDR3 protein: CASTGDRDSPLHF

clone size: -
J gene: TRBJ1-1
D gene: -
V gene: TRBV20-1
CDR3 DNA: TGCAGTACCCTGAGGGTAACTGAAGCTTTCTTT
CDR3 protein: CSTLRVTEAFF

clone size: -
J gene: TRBJ2-1
D gene: TRBD2
V gene: TRBV5-1
CDR3 DNA: TGCGCCAGCAGCCCGGAGGGCGGGAGAGGCTACAATGAGCAGTTCTTC
CDR3 protein: CASSPEGGRGYNEQFF

clone size: -
J gene: TRBJ1-2
D gene: TRBD1
V gene: TRBV15
CDR3 DNA: TGTGCCACCAGCAGAGAGGGACAGGGGGGCGATGGCTACACCTTC
CDR3 protein: CATSREGQGGDGYTF

clone size: -
J gene: TRBJ1-1
D gene: -
V gene: TRBV7-9
CDR3 DNA: TGTGCCAGCAGCTTTGAGGAGGGACCCGGGTTTTTGAACACTGAAGCTTTCTTT
CDR3 protein: CASSFEEGPGFLNTEAFF

clone size: -
J gene: TRBJ2-7
D gene: -
V gene: TRBV6-5
CDR3 DNA: TGTGCCAGCAGTTCAGGGGTAACCTACGAGCAGTACTTC
CDR3 protein: CASSSGVTYEQYF

clone size: -
J gene: TRBJ1-1
D gene: -
V gene: TRBV7-6
CDR3 DNA: TGTGCCAGCAGCTCGCCTTGGGGGGTTTGGGGCACTGAAGCTTTCTTT
CDR3 protein: CASSSPWGVWGTEAFF

clone size: -
J gene: TRBJ1-4
D gene: TRBD1
V gene: TRBV19
CDR3 DNA: TGTGCCAGTAGCCTGGACAGGGTTAATGAAAAACTGTTTTTT
CDR3 protein: CASSLDRVNEKLFF

clone size: -
J gene: TRBJ2-5
D gene: TRBD2
V gene: TRBV4-2
CDR3 DNA: TGTGCCAGCAGCCAAGTATCCAGCGGGACGGGTGAGACCCAGTACTTC
CDR3 protein: CASSQVSSGTGETQYF

clone size: -
J gene: TRBJ2-1
D gene: TRBD1
V gene: TRBV11-2
CDR3 DNA: TGTGCCAGCAGCTTCGGGACAGGTTACAATGAGCAGTTCTTC
CDR3 protein: CASSFGTGYNEQFF

clone size: -
J gene: TRBJ2-3
D gene: -
V gene: TRBV19
CDR3 DNA: TGTGCCAGTACCTTCGCGGGGTCGCCTGGCACAGATACGCAGTATTTT
CDR3 protein: CASTFAGSPGTDTQYF

clone size: -
J gene: TRBJ2-5
D gene: TRBD2
V gene: TRBV28
CDR3 DNA: TGTGCCAGCAGTTCTCACGCGCTAGCGGGGGATGCCCCCCAAGAGACCCAGTACTTC
CDR3 protein: CASSSHALAGDAPQETQYF

clone size: -
J gene: TRBJ1-2
D gene: -
V gene: TRBV7-9
CDR3 DNA: TGTGCCAGCAGCCCCGATTTGAGCTATGGCTACACCTTC
CDR3 protein: CASSPDLSYGYTF